Listed below are T cell receptor beta chains from one sample, sequenced in a study of blood T cell repertoires in COVID-19. Assay: immunoSEQ multiplex PCR; the TCRdb copy retains only in-frame clones and omits some. Found here are about 270,000 clones, about 90% of them singletons; the top ten hold 2.5% to 3%. The sequenced sample was peripheral blood. Receptor source: a person aged 18-35 years with COVID-19, enrolled during active disease. CDR3s include the opening cysteine and the closing phenylalanine or tryptophan. The D gene is left open where the match is weak. Rows give clone size only sometimes, using once, few, many, or a class for an expanded clone.

J gene,V gene,clone size,D gene,CDR3 DNA,CDR3 protein
TRBJ2-5,TRBV6-2/TRBV6-3,once,NA,TGTGCCAGCAGTTACGGGGAGACGGGGACCCAGTACTTC,CASSYGETGTQYF
TRBJ2-2,TRBV6-2/TRBV6-3,NA,TRBD2,TGTGCCAGCAGCCTTACCGGGACTAGCGGGAGGTACACCGGGGAGCTGTTTTTT,CASSLTGTSGRYTGELFF
TRBJ1-5,TRBV10-2,once,NA,TGCGCCAGCAGTGTGTATAGCAATCAGCCCCAGCATTTT,CASSVYSNQPQHF
TRBJ2-7,TRBV28,NA,TRBD2,TGTGCCAGCAGTTACACTAGCGCCTACGAGCAGTACTTC,CASSYTSAYEQYF
TRBJ1-2,TRBV19,NA,NA,TGTGCCAGTTCACCCACGGGGGGGGACTATGGCTACACCTTC,CASSPTGGDYGYTF
TRBJ1-5,TRBV19,NA,NA,TGTGCCAGCCGCCCATTAACAGGGAACCAGCCCCAGCATTTT,CASRPLTGNQPQHF
TRBJ2-7,TRBV19,NA,NA,TGTGCCAGTAGTGGCGGATCCTACGAGCAGTACTTC,CASSGGSYEQYF
TRBJ1-3,TRBV18,once,NA,TGTGCCAGCTCACCCACCGACCGGGTCTCCTCTGGAAACACCATATATTTT,CASSPTDRVSSGNTIYF
TRBJ2-5,TRBV6-2/TRBV6-3,NA,NA,TGTGCCAGCAGTTACTCGGCAGGGGGGATCGAGACCCAGTACTTC,CASSYSAGGIETQYF
TRBJ2-3,TRBV3-1/TRBV3-2,NA,TRBD2,TGTGCCAGCAGCCAAGCACTCAAGCGACTAGCGGGTACAGATACGCAGTATTTT,CASSQALKRLAGTDTQYF
TRBJ2-5,TRBV19,NA,NA,TGTGCCAGTAGTTCCTGGTCCGAGGAGACCCAGTACTTC,CASSSWSEETQYF
TRBJ2-5,TRBV5-5,once,NA,TGTGCCAGCACTAGCTTTCCGGGAGCGAAACAAGAGACCCAGTACTTC,CASTSFPGAKQETQYF
TRBJ2-3,TRBV24-1,NA,NA,TGTGCCACCAGTGATTTTACAGGGAGCACAGATACGCAGTATTTT,CATSDFTGSTDTQYF
TRBJ1-1,TRBV9,few,NA,TGTGCCAGCAGCCCGAGAGGGTCGGAGAACACTGAAGCTTTCTTT,CASSPRGSENTEAFF
TRBJ2-1,TRBV3-1/TRBV3-2,NA,TRBD2,TGTGCCAGCAGCCCGATGGGACTAGCGGCATCCAATGAGCAGTTCTTC,CASSPMGLAASNEQFF
TRBJ2-1,TRBV6-6,NA,NA,TGTGCCAGCACCCCTTCTAGGGCTCAGCGGGACAATGAGCAGTTCTTC,CASTPSRAQRDNEQFF
TRBJ2-2,TRBV7-2,NA,TRBD1,TGTGCCAGCAGCTTATTGGAGACAGGGGACAACACCGGGGAGCTGTTTTTT,CASSLLETGDNTGELFF
TRBJ1-6,TRBV6-5,NA,NA,TGTGCCAGGCAGCGAAGATCCTATAATTCACCCCTCCACTTT,CARQRRSYNSPLHF
TRBJ1-6,TRBV6-7,once,NA,TGTGCCAGTTCTAGCAGTCGCCAGAGCTCCTATAATTCACCCCTCCACTTT,CASSSSRQSSYNSPLHF
TRBJ1-1,TRBV7-9,NA,NA,TGTGCCAGCAGCTCCGGTGGGGGGGAGAACACTGAAGCTTTCTTT,CASSSGGGENTEAFF
TRBJ1-4,TRBV4-1,NA,TRBD1,TGCGCCAGCGGCGGACAGGTCTTAGAAAAACTGTTTTTT,CASGGQVLEKLFF
TRBJ1-6,TRBV6-1,NA,TRBD1,TGTGCCAGCAGTGACCAAGGGGGCAAAAATTCACCCCTCCACTTT,CASSDQGGKNSPLHF
TRBJ2-2,TRBV5-1,NA,TRBD2,TGCGCCAGCAGCTTGGCGGGGGGGGCCGGGGAGCTGTTTTTT,CASSLAGGAGELFF
TRBJ2-3,TRBV24-1,NA,NA,TGTGCCACCAGTGATTTTGGAGTAGTTACGCAGTATTTT,CATSDFGVVTQYF
TRBJ1-2,TRBV13,NA,NA,TGTGCCAGCAGCTTAGGCAGGGTTGATGGCTACACCTTC,CASSLGRVDGYTF
TRBJ1-1,TRBV28,NA,NA,TGTGCCACCTCCCGAAGCCCGAACACTGAAGCTTTCTTT,CATSRSPNTEAFF
TRBJ1-2,TRBV24-1,NA,TRBD1,TGTGCCACCAGTGGCCTGACAGGGAACGCTAACTATGGCTACACCTTC,CATSGLTGNANYGYTF
TRBJ2-5,TRBV11-3,once,NA,TGTGCCAGCAGCTTAGGTGCTAAAGAGACCCAGTACTTC,CASSLGAKETQYF
TRBJ2-3,TRBV6-6,NA,NA,TGTGCCAGCAGTTACTCGACGGGAGATACGCAGTATTTT,CASSYSTGDTQYF
TRBJ2-7,TRBV28,NA,TRBD1,TGTGCCACCAGGGACAGAGTTTACTACGAGCAGTACTTC,CATRDRVYYEQYF
TRBJ2-7,TRBV2,NA,NA,TGTGCCAGCACTTTGGGACCACAGGGTCCGGAGCAGTACTTC,CASTLGPQGPEQYF
TRBJ1-2,TRBV19,NA,NA,TGTGCCAGTAGTATAAAGGACACCGGATATGGCTACACCTTC,CASSIKDTGYGYTF
TRBJ2-3,TRBV29-1,NA,TRBD2,TGCAGCGTTGAAGTGTTAGCGGGAGATACGCAGTATTTT,CSVEVLAGDTQYF
TRBJ2-7,TRBV7-2,NA,NA,TGTGCCAGCAGTTTGGCCGGGAGTGGCTACGAGCAGTACTTC,CASSLAGSGYEQYF
TRBJ2-3,TRBV5-6,NA,NA,TGTGCCAGCAGCCCAGGGGCAGATACGCAGTATTTT,CASSPGADTQYF
TRBJ2-3,TRBV25-1,NA,TRBD2,TGTGCCAGCAGTCCGGGACTAGCGGGGAGCACAGATACGCAGTATTTT,CASSPGLAGSTDTQYF
TRBJ2-2,TRBV10-3,NA,NA,TGTGCCATCGGACCCAGGGGTGGCACCGGGGAGCTGTTTTTT,CAIGPRGGTGELFF
TRBJ1-1,TRBV7-3,NA,NA,TGTGCCAGCAGCTTAACCCGGAGCGGGAACACTGAAGCTTTCTTT,CASSLTRSGNTEAFF
TRBJ1-1,TRBV5-1,NA,NA,TGCGCCAGCAGCTTGGAGGAAGGGAGGAACACTGAAGCTTTCTTT,CASSLEEGRNTEAFF
TRBJ1-5,TRBV4-1,NA,NA,TGCGCCAGCAGCCAAGGGGTTTCAGGGTTACATAGCAATCAGCCCCAGCATTTT,CASSQGVSGLHSNQPQHF
TRBJ1-3,TRBV7-2,NA,NA,TGTGCCAGCAGCCCTCGGAGACCAAGTAGGGGAAACACCATATATTTT,CASSPRRPSRGNTIYF
TRBJ2-7,TRBV28,NA,TRBD1,TGTGCCAGCAGTTCCGGGACAGGGTCCTACGAGCAGTACTTC,CASSSGTGSYEQYF
TRBJ2-3,TRBV5-1,NA,NA,TGCGCCAGCAGCTTGGCAGGGGGCACAGATACGCAGTATTTT,CASSLAGGTDTQYF
TRBJ2-3,TRBV4-1,NA,NA,TGCGCCAGCAGCCAAGATCTGTGGGGGGGCGGCACAGATACGCAGTATTTT,CASSQDLWGGGTDTQYF
TRBJ1-1,TRBV6-2/TRBV6-3,NA,NA,TGTGCCAGCAGTTACAACTCGAACACTGAAGCTTTCTTT,CASSYNSNTEAFF
TRBJ2-4,TRBV20-1,NA,NA,TGCAGTGCTAGTGGGCTAGCCAAAAACATTCAGTACTTC,CSASGLAKNIQYF
TRBJ1-1,TRBV11-2,NA,TRBD1,TGTGCCAGCAGCTTGTCCCCGGGACAGGGAAACCTGAACACTGAAGCTTTCTTT,CASSLSPGQGNLNTEAFF
TRBJ2-3,TRBV10-3,NA,TRBD1,TGTGCCATCACGGGACAGCCGACAGATACGCAGTATTTT,CAITGQPTDTQYF
TRBJ1-1,TRBV9,NA,NA,TGTGCCAGCAGCGTATCGGAGTTGATCACTGAAGCTTTCTTT,CASSVSELITEAFF
TRBJ2-1,TRBV27,NA,NA,TGTGCCAGCAGCCCAGGGATGTATAATGAGCAGTTCTTC,CASSPGMYNEQFF
TRBJ1-1,TRBV5-4,NA,NA,TGTGCCAGCAGCCCCCGGCGGGGGACGAACACTGAAGCTTTCTTT,CASSPRRGTNTEAFF
TRBJ2-5,TRBV29-1,NA,NA,TGCAGCGTTGAAGGCACGTCACAGGGTCCCACAGAGACCCAGTACTTC,CSVEGTSQGPTETQYF
TRBJ1-1,TRBV6-5,once,NA,TGTGCCAGCAGTTACCAGATTAACACTGAAGCTTTCTTT,CASSYQINTEAFF